Listed here is a single TCR beta chain. Its target is not known. This sample also contains other DNA sequences that code for the same CDR3. The sample is drawn from a study of cytomegalovirus exposure and HLA in healthy donors. General study results and limits: On later analysis, the bulk of CMV-associated TCR beta chains appeared to be HLA-restricted.

The study ran its PCR with 60 Vbeta and 13 Jbeta primers. Assay: immunoSEQ multiplex PCR; the TCRdb copy retains only in-frame clones and omits some. The sample yields about 100,000 clones, 60% to 80% seen once. The CDR3 consists of 15 residues. V was pared by 6 bases and J by 4 bases, with 7 bases of the junction left unmatched. Germline-derived CDR1 and CDR2 are SGHAT and FQNNGV. The sample taken for sequencing was PBMCs. This chain uses TRBV11-2 with TRBJ2-2; 8 bases match TRBD1. The TCR comes from a man aged 18 to 29 in good health and CMV-seronegative. The CDR3 bases are TGTGCCAGCAGTAGAGTGCAGGGGGCCACCGGGGAGCTGTTTTTT. Protein: CASSRVQGATGELFF.